Presented here are 32 T cell receptor beta chains from one specimen sequenced in a study of early T cells in non-severe SARS-CoV-2 infection. MiXCR, run by TCRdb on the 5' RACE reads, gives a single entry per CDR3 protein. This table has about 100,000 distinct CDR3 sequences, 11% appearing once. Material for sequencing was whole blood. The receptors were gathered from an adult who was a healthcare worker with PCR-confirmed SARS-CoV-2 infection or an uninfected control (not recorded which).

This sequence joins TRBV2 and TRBJ2-1; no firm D call. The germline V and J ends were trimmed by 0 bases and 8 bases, with 5 bases remaining between them. Germline V gene data show CDR1 as SNHLY and CDR2 as FYNNEI. The length of the CDR3 is 12 residues. CDR3 loop: CASSEALDEQFF. Written as DNA, the CDR3 is TGTGCCAGCAGTGAAGCGCTTGATGAGCAGTTCTTC.

This chain joins TRBV4-2 and TRBJ2-1, with 8 bases identical to TRBD2. This CDR3 spans 18 amino acids. The germline gives CDR1 LGHNA, CDR2 YNFKEQ. V lost 1 base and J lost 3; bases outside the gene matches: 11. The CDR3 reads CASSQAPGGGRSYNEQFF. The CDR3, as DNA: TGTGCCAGCAGCCAAGCCCCCGGGGGGGGGCGCAGCTACAATGAGCAGTTCTTC.

This clonotype was seen more than once but under ten times. The chain combines TRBV6-2 or TRBV6-3 with TRBJ2-1; maybe TRBD2 (6 bases). The CDR3 consists of 15 residues. The germline CDR1 and CDR2 sequences are MNHEY and SVGEGT. V was pared by 6 bases and J by 8 bases, with 20 bases between. The CDR3 here is CASSPGTQDADEQFF. The CDR3 coding sequence is TGTGCCAGCAGCCCCGGGACTCAAGACGCAGATGAGCAGTTCTTC.

This clonotype occurred a few times. This chain joins TRBV7-2 and TRBJ2-5, with unresolved D. This CDR3 spans 13 amino acids. Germline assignment: CDR1 SGHTA and CDR2 FQGNSA. Trimming took off 5 bases at V and 3 bases at J, with 10 bases between the two ends. CDR3: CASSGDGKETQYF. CDR3 sequence (DNA): TGTGCCAGCAGCGGCGACGGAAAAGAGACCCAGTACTTC.

This clonotype has only one observation. CDR3 in DNA: TGTGCCAGCAGCCTAGCGGGAGGGTACTATGAGCAGTTCTTC. Translating it yields CASSLAGGYYEQFF. This chain joins TRBV27 and TRBJ2-1; 12 bases line up with TRBD2. J gave up 8 bases and V 6 bases, and 5 bases lay outside the gene matches. This CDR3 is built from 14 residues. Germline-derived CDR1 and CDR2 are MNHEY and SMNVEV (reference sequence).

The chain has TRBV12-3 or TRBV12-4 and TRBJ1-2; D is possibly TRBD1 (5 bases). The CDR3 is 15 residues long. The V and J ends lost 6 bases and 6 bases respectively, with 20 bases between them. The CDR3 loop reads CASRKGTGLLDGYTF. The CDR3 DNA reads TGTGCCAGCAGGAAAGGGACCGGGCTGTTGGATGGCTACACCTTC.

The J gene is TRBJ1-4, the V gene TRBV20-1; weak D call: TRBD1 (5 bases). This CDR3 has 13 residues. Between the trimmed V and J ends, which lost 4 bases and 4 bases, there was a span of 10 bases. Looked up from germline, CDR1 is DFQATT and CDR2 is SNEGSKA (reference sequence). The CDR3 reads CSAINGHNEKLFF. For the CDR3, the DNA is TGCAGTGCTATCAACGGACATAATGAAAAACTGTTTTTT.

Details on this clonotype: This may stem from a read error, because a much larger clone lies one nucleotide away. The rearrangement links TRBV12-3 or TRBV12-4 to TRBJ2-1, with 7 nucleotides matching TRBD1. The CDR3 is 15 residues long. In DNA form, the CDR3 reads TGTGTCAGCAGCCGTTTCGACAGGGTCTACAATGAGCAGTTCTTC. It yields the protein CVSSRFDRVYNEQFF.

V is TRBV21-1 and J is TRBJ1-5; TRBD1, the D gene given by the table, was not confirmed from the DNA. TRBV21-1 is deemed a pseudogene. The CDR3 runs 15 residues. CDR3 sequence reads: CASSFPGHSNQPQHF. The CDR3 nucleotides read TGTGCCAGCAGCTTTCCCGGTCATAGCAATCAGCCCCAGCATTTT.

The rearrangement uses TRBV5-6 and TRBJ2-2, with TRBD2 identical over 11 bases. Trimming cost V 6 bases and J 7 bases; bases outside gene matches: 8. Per germline, CDR1 SGHDT and CDR2 YYEEEE. The CDR3 is 15 residues long. CDR3 protein: CASTLAGGPGGELFF. CDR3 coding DNA: TGTGCCAGCACTTTAGCGGGAGGGCCAGGCGGGGAGCTGTTTTTT.

This chain links TRBV7-3 with TRBJ2-5; 9 bases are shared with TRBD2. Germline-derived CDR1 and CDR2 are SGHTA and FQGTGA. Trimming at V came to 5 bases and at J to 3 bases, leaving 4 bases not matched to a gene. The CDR3 is made up of 14 amino acids. In DNA form, the CDR3 reads TGTGCCAGCAGCCAGGTAGCGGGAGAAGAGACCCAGTACTTC. Its translation: CASSQVAGEETQYF. Combining the CDR3 with reference TRBV7-3 and TRBJ2-5 gives the whole variable domain GAGVSQTPSNKVTEKGKYVELRCDPISGHTALYWYRQSLGQGPEFLIYFQGTGAADDSGLPNDRFFAVRPEGSVSTLKIQRTERGDSAVYLCASSQVAGEETQYFGPGTRLLVL.

This clonotype has a handful of counts. The chain is built from TRBV5-1 and TRBJ1-1, with D perhaps matching TRBD1 (5 bases). V lost 0 bases and J lost 7, with 10 bases in between. In germline, CDR1 is SGHRS, CDR2 YFSETQ. The CDR3 sequence is 13 residues long. The CDR3 bases are TGCGCCAGCAGCTTGGCCCCGACAGATGAAGCTTTCTTT. As protein: CASSLAPTDEAFF.

This clonotype has a count of ten or more. This chain joins TRBV2 and TRBJ2-1; 8 nucleotides line up with TRBD2. The germline V gene encodes CDR1 SNHLY and CDR2 FYNNEI. The CDR3 loop spans 14 amino acids. V shed 6 bases, J shed 15 bases, and the junction held 16 bases outside the gene matches. This chain's CDR3 is CASRAAGEGPRRFF. For the CDR3, the DNA is TGTGCCAGCAGAGCAGCGGGAGAAGGTCCTCGTCGGTTCTTC. Looking up the rest from reference TRBV2 and TRBJ2-1 gives the full variable domain: EPEVTQTPSHQVTQMGQEVILRCVPISNHLYFYWYRQILGQKVEFLVSFYNNEISEKSEIFDDQFSVERPDGSNFTLKIRSTKLEDSAMYFCASRAAGEGPRRFFGPGTRLTVL.

The gene calls are TRBV6-5 and TRBJ2-7; D is uncertain. This CDR3 has 13 amino acids. Per the germline V gene, CDR1 is MNHEY and CDR2 is SVGAGI. Trimming left V 4 bases short and J 6 bases short, with 13 bases between. As DNA, the CDR3 is TGTGCCAGCAGTTCTGGCAGGTACTCCGAGCAGTACTTC. Its translation is CASSSGRYSEQYF.

This clonotype occurred many times. The chain has TRBV5-1 and TRBJ2-1; TRBD2 matches 8 bases. Germline assignment: CDR1 SGHRS and CDR2 YFSETQ. V was clipped by 0 bases and J by 6 bases; unmatched bases: 5. The CDR3 length is 15 residues. The CDR3 nucleotides are TGCGCCAGCAGCTTGGGGTTAGCGGGAACCAATGAGCAGTTCTTC. Its translation is CASSLGLAGTNEQFF. Full variable domain (outside the CDR3, taken from reference TRBV5-1 and TRBJ2-1): KAGVTQTPRYLIKTRGQQVTLSCSPISGHRSVSWYQQTPGQGLQFLFEYFSETQRNKGNFPGRFSGRQFSNSRSEMNVSTLELGDSALYLCASSLGLAGTNEQFFGPGTRLTVL.

This clonotype was seen at least ten times. V is TRBV4-2 and J is TRBJ1-2, with unresolved D. Trimming cost V 8 bases and J 4 bases, with 11 bases left between them. The length of the CDR3 is 12 residues. Germline CDR1 LGHNA, CDR2 YNFKEQ. The CDR3 DNA sequence: TGTGCCAGCTCGGGGAGAATCTATGGCTACACCTTC. Amino acids: CASSGRIYGYTF.

In this sample, this clonotype turned up many times. The V gene is TRBV7-8, the J gene TRBJ2-7; 11 bases match TRBD1. The CDR3 loop spans 15 amino acids. Trimming took 5 bases from V and 1 from J; bases not matched to a gene: 4. Per the germline V gene, CDR1 is SGHVS and CDR2 is FQNEAQ. CDR3 residues: CASSPDRGRSYEQYF. The CDR3 DNA is TGTGCCAGCAGCCCGGACAGGGGGCGTTCCTACGAGCAGTACTTC.

This clonotype was detected many times. The chain joins TRBV5-6 to TRBJ2-3; D perhaps matches TRBD2 (5 bases). Germline V gene lookup returns CDR1 SGHDT and CDR2 YYEEEE. The CDR3 covers 11 residues. Trimming shortened V by 2 bases and J by 7 bases, and 5 bases separated the two germline ends. The CDR3 protein is CASSFGNTQYF. The CDR3, as DNA: TGTGCCAGCAGCTTCGGGAATACGCAGTATTTT.

There are many counts of this clonotype. The rearrangement uses TRBV20-1 and TRBJ2-1; possibly TRBD1 or TRBD2 for D (6 bases each). V was pared by 2 bases and J by 8 bases, with 31 bases between. CDR1 and CDR2 (germline): DFQATT, SNEGSKA (reference sequence). This CDR3 spans 19 amino acids. The CDR3 protein is CSARNLCCGVGGLGDEQFF. CDR3 coding DNA: TGCAGTGCTAGAAATTTGTGCTGCGGTGTCGGGGGCTTGGGGGATGAGCAGTTCTTC.

The chain combines TRBV5-5 with TRBJ1-2; 10 bases are a match to TRBD1. With V trimmed by 4 bases and J by 5 bases, 5 bases remained unmatched. The length of the CDR3 is 14 residues. Germline CDR1 SGHKS, CDR2 YYEKEE (reference sequence). The CDR3 coding sequence is TGTGCCAGCAGCCCTGAGGGACAGGGGTATGGCTACACCTTC. As protein: CASSPEGQGYGYTF. The variable domain in full, completed from reference TRBV5-5 and TRBJ1-2, reads DAGVTQSPTHLIKTRGQQVTLRCSPISGHKSVSWYQQVLGQGPQFIFQYYEKEERGRGNFPDRFSARQFPNYSSELNVNALLLGDSALYLCASSPEGQGYGYTFGSGTRLTVV.

The CDR3 reads CASSFRPRLLTGHSGNTIYF. CDR3 DNA: TGTGCCAGCAGTTTCCGCCCTCGCCTCCTGACAGGCCACTCTGGAAACACCATATATTTT. The chain employs TRBV12-3 or TRBV12-4 and TRBJ1-3; D possibly corresponds to TRBD1 (6 bases). Trimming pared 3 bases from V and 0 bases from J, leaving 24 bases between. The CDR3 has 20 residues.

The chain is built from TRBV6-2 or TRBV6-3 and TRBJ1-5, with 7 positions matching TRBD1. Per germline, CDR1 MNHEY and CDR2 SVGEGT. The ends lost 7 bases at V and 0 bases at J; junction bases unmatched: 9. The CDR3 covers 16 residues. The CDR3 bases are TGTGCCAGCAAGGAACAGGGGACCTATAGCAATCAGCCCCAGCATTTT. Encoded protein: CASKEQGTYSNQPQHF.

This clonotype was detected ten times or more. The genes are TRBV18 and TRBJ1-5; D not resolved. This CDR3 region has 13 residues. Trimming removed 3 bases from V and 3 bases from J, with 6 bases in between. From germline, CDR1 is KGHSH and CDR2 LQKENI. The CDR3 nucleotides read TGTGCCAGCTCACCCGCTATCAATCAGCCCCAGCATTTT. Its translation: CASSPAINQPQHF.

This clonotype came up many times. The gene calls are TRBV27 and TRBJ1-1; D gene unclear. The length of the CDR3 is 13 residues. V gave up 6 bases and J gave up 0 bases, with 8 bases separating them. CDR1 and CDR2 from the germline V gene are MNHEY and SMNVEV (reference sequence). The CDR3 coding sequence is TGTGCCAGCAGCCTGGCCCTGAACACTGAAGCTTTCTTT. Its translation is CASSLALNTEAFF.

This chain links TRBV20-1 with TRBJ1-4, with D uncertain. Trimming took off 1 base at V and 5 bases at J, with 14 bases between the two ends. This CDR3 comprises 15 residues. Germline values: CDR1 DFQATT, CDR2 SNEGSKA (reference sequence). As DNA, the CDR3 is TGCAGTGCTAGAGCGTCCGTCCAGCCAAATGAAAAACTGTTTTTT. Translation: CSARASVQPNEKLFF.

There are many counts of this clonotype. The rearrangement uses TRBV20-1 and TRBJ2-7; 10 bases fit TRBD1. The trim removed 0 bases at V and 6 bases at J, leaving 11 bases unmatched. CDR3 length: 16 residues. The germline gives CDR1 DFQATT, CDR2 SNEGSKA (reference sequence). CDR3 loop: CSARDVIGTGDGEQYF. For the CDR3, the DNA is TGCAGTGCTAGAGACGTTATAGGGACAGGGGATGGCGAGCAGTACTTC.

This clonotype has only a few counts. The V call is TRBV6-2 or TRBV6-3, the J call TRBJ2-3; tentative D call: TRBD2 (6 bases). The CDR3 sequence is 15 residues long. Between the trimmed V and J ends, which lost 0 bases and 4 bases, there was a span of 11 bases. Germline V gives CDR1 MNHEY, CDR2 SVGEGT. This CDR3 reads CASSYSSGRSDTQYF. CDR3 nucleotides: TGTGCCAGCAGTTACTCGTCCGGGAGATCAGATACGCAGTATTTT.

There are a few counts of this clonotype. This chain connects TRBV6-1 to TRBJ1-1; tentatively, D is TRBD1 (5 bases). Germline CDR1 is MNHNS and CDR2 is SASEGT. V was trimmed by 3 bases and J by 1 base, leaving 9 bases between them. The CDR3 contains 14 residues. The CDR3 coding sequence is TGTGCCAGCAGTGAGGGGACGAGGAACACTGAAGCTTTCTTT. Protein: CASSEGTRNTEAFF.

This clonotype was observed at least ten times. The chain couples TRBV28 to TRBJ1-6, with D hard to call. Germline loops: CDR1 MDHEN, CDR2 SYDVKM. Trimming took off 8 bases at V and 0 bases at J, with 8 bases between the two ends. CDR3 length: 14 amino acids. The CDR3 DNA sequence: TGTGCCAGCGCGGGTAGCTCCTATAATTCACCCCTCCACTTT. This encodes CASAGSSYNSPLHF.

This clonotype was found many times. This chain uses TRBV20-1 with TRBJ2-7; D is perhaps TRBD2 (5 bases). Deletions cut 3 bases from V and 8 bases from J, with 14 bases between. The CDR3 spans 12 residues. Germline V lookup: CDR1 DFQATT, CDR2 SNEGSKA (reference sequence). CDR3 DNA: TGCAGTGCTAGTTGGCTAGCTCTAAAGCAGTACTTC. Protein: CSASWLALKQYF.

V is TRBV4-1 and J is TRBJ2-2, with D hard to call. The V and J ends lost 5 bases and 5 bases respectively, with 12 bases between them. The CDR3 has 14 residues. Germline CDR1 MGHRA, CDR2 YSYEKL. The CDR3 spells CASSGVGGTGELFF. Written as DNA, the CDR3 is TGCGCCAGCAGCGGTGTCGGTGGGACCGGGGAGCTGTTTTTT.

The V and J genes are TRBV7-9 and TRBJ2-3; 7 bases line up with TRBD1. V shed 7 bases and J 3 bases; nucleotides not matched to a gene: 10. This CDR3 is 15 amino acids long. From germline, CDR1 is SEHNR and CDR2 FQNEAQ (reference sequence). CDR3 protein: CASNPRTGPTDTQYF. CDR3 in DNA: TGTGCCAGCAACCCGAGGACAGGACCGACAGATACGCAGTATTTT.